This is a list of T cell receptor beta chains from one sample in a study of blood T cell repertoires in COVID-19. Method: immunoSEQ multiplex PCR; TCRdb's copy keeps in-frame clones and lacks some. The sample has around 400,000 clones; around 87% are singletons. Material for sequencing was peripheral blood. These receptors were taken from a woman between 55 and 75 years old with COVID-19, enrolled during active disease. CDR3s include the opening cysteine and the closing phenylalanine or tryptophan. D genes are given only for firm matches. A row's size may be missing; if present it is once, few, many or a size class.

>TRBV19|TRBJ2-7|few|-
CASSLGTGVYEQYF
TGTGCCAGTAGTCTCGGGACGGGAGTTTACGAGCAGTACTTC
>TRBV5-4|TRBJ1-1|few|-
CASSARGGNTEAFF
TGTGCCAGCAGCGCCCGAGGGGGGAACACTGAAGCTTTCTTT
>TRBV5-1|TRBJ2-5|-|TRBD1
CASSRRDREETQYF
TGCGCCAGCAGCCGGAGGGACAGGGAAGAGACCCAGTACTTC
>TRBV2|TRBJ2-5|few|-
CASSDQGLETQYF
TGTGCCAGCAGTGATCAGGGATTGGAGACCCAGTACTTC
>TRBV5-5|TRBJ2-7|-|TRBD1
CASSLRDRAYEQYF
TGTGCCAGCAGCTTGCGCGACAGGGCCTACGAGCAGTACTTC
>TRBV30|TRBJ2-2|-|-
CASGTGELFF
TGTGCCTCCGGGACCGGGGAGCTGTTTTTT
>TRBV29-1|TRBJ1-2|once|TRBD1
CSVETGNYGYTF
TGCAGCGTTGAGACAGGGAACTATGGCTACACCTTC
>TRBV5-4|TRBJ1-6|-|TRBD1
CASSLGQGDISPLHF
TGTGCCAGCAGCTTGGGACAGGGGGATATCTCACCCCTCCACTTT
>TRBV11-1|TRBJ1-6|-|-
CASGIRGRNSPLHF
TGTGCCAGCGGCATTCGAGGGAGGAATTCACCCCTCCACTTT
>TRBV10-3|TRBJ2-1|once|TRBD1
CAIKSSGGINEQFF
TGTGCCATCAAGTCCTCAGGGGGCATCAATGAGCAGTTCTTC
>TRBV2|TRBJ2-7|-|-
CASSAEGIYEQYF
TGTGCCAGCAGTGCGGAGGGTATCTACGAGCAGTACTTC
>TRBV19|TRBJ2-2|-|-
CASSIKGKPNTGELFF
TGTGCCAGTAGTATAAAGGGGAAGCCGAACACCGGGGAGCTGTTTTTT
>TRBV3-1/TRBV3-2|TRBJ2-3|-|TRBD2
CASSRKGRSGGSTDTQYF
TGTGCCAGCAGCCGTAAAGGGCGTAGCGGGGGGAGCACAGATACGCAGTATTTT
>TRBV19|TRBJ1-2|-|-
CASSIGGIWSGYTF
TGTGCCAGTAGTATAGGAGGGATTTGGAGTGGCTACACCTTC
>TRBV6-5|TRBJ1-2|-|TRBD1
CASSLIGTGNYGYTF
TGTGCCAGCAGCCTCATAGGGACAGGGAACTATGGCTACACCTTC
>TRBV13|TRBJ1-6|-|TRBD1
CASSRQGARSPLHF
TGTGCCAGCAGCCGACAGGGGGCTCGTTCACCCCTCCACTTT
>TRBV7-2|TRBJ2-1|-|TRBD1
CASSSPGQPNNEQFF
TGTGCCAGCAGTTCCCCGGGACAGCCTAACAATGAGCAGTTCTTC
>TRBV4-2|TRBJ1-6|-|-
CASSQEGHNSPLHF
TGTGCCAGCAGCCAAGAGGGGCATAATTCACCCCTCCACTTT
>TRBV6-5|TRBJ2-7|-|TRBD2
CASNPSGGAVHEQYF
TGTGCCAGCAATCCTAGCGGGGGGGCCGTCCACGAGCAGTACTTC
>TRBV7-3|TRBJ2-3|-|TRBD1
CASSLTRGPDTQYF
TGTGCCAGCAGCTTAACGAGGGGGCCAGATACGCAGTATTTT
>TRBV30|TRBJ1-4|-|-
CAWSVRHNEKLFF
TGTGCCTGGAGTGTCAGGCATAATGAAAAACTGTTTTTT
>TRBV5-1|TRBJ1-1|-|TRBD1
CASSMDRGNTEAFF
TGCGCCAGCAGCATGGACAGGGGGAACACTGAAGCTTTCTTT
>TRBV16|TRBJ1-2|-|-
CASSQLDNYGYTF
TGTGCCAGCAGCCAATTAGATAACTATGGCTACACCTTC
>TRBV7-8|TRBJ2-3|-|TRBD2
CASSQGLAGSDTQYF
TGTGCCAGCAGCCAGGGACTAGCGGGCTCAGATACGCAGTATTTT
>TRBV6-4|TRBJ2-1|once|TRBD2
CASSALGSGGYNEQFF
TGTGCCAGCAGTGCCCTAGGGAGCGGGGGGTACAATGAGCAGTTCTTC
>TRBV18|TRBJ1-5|-|-
CASSPQPGPSNQPQHF
TGTGCCAGCTCACCACAGCCAGGTCCCAGCAATCAGCCCCAGCATTTT
>TRBV5-1|TRBJ1-1|-|-
CASSLDSPTLNTEAFF
TGCGCCAGCAGCTTGGACAGTCCTACTCTGAACACTGAAGCTTTCTTT
>TRBV6-5|TRBJ2-3|-|-
CASSFSMYTSTDTQYF
TGTGCCAGCAGTTTCTCGATGTATACTAGCACAGATACGCAGTATTTT
>TRBV18|TRBJ2-5|-|TRBD2
CASSPGRGQETQYF
TGTGCCAGCTCACCGGGGCGGGGGCAAGAGACCCAGTACTTC
>TRBV18|TRBJ2-6|-|-
CASSPPSSGANVLTF
TGTGCCAGCTCACCACCGAGCTCTGGGGCCAACGTCCTGACTTTC
>TRBV5-5|TRBJ2-7|once|-
CASSPKYEQYF
TGTGCCAGCAGCCCTAAATACGAGCAGTACTTC
>TRBV5-1|TRBJ2-1|once|TRBD2
CASSATSGEYNEQFF
TGCGCCAGCAGCGCGACTAGCGGGGAGTACAATGAGCAGTTCTTC
>TRBV2|TRBJ2-5|-|-
CASGRGAEETQYF
TGTGCCAGCGGGAGGGGGGCGGAAGAGACCCAGTACTTC
>TRBV27|TRBJ1-1|-|-
CASSFGGGRNTEAFF
TGTGCCAGCAGTTTCGGGGGAGGTCGGAACACTGAAGCTTTCTTT
>TRBV20-1|TRBJ2-5|-|-
CSASLGGQTQYF
TGCAGTGCTAGTCTGGGGGGACAGACCCAGTACTTC
>TRBV30|TRBJ1-1|-|TRBD1
CAWNRQGPEAFF
TGTGCCTGGAATAGACAGGGGCCTGAAGCTTTCTTT
>TRBV4-1|TRBJ1-3|-|-
CASSPSGGRGNTIYF
TGCGCCAGCAGCCCCTCGGGGGGACGGGGAAACACCATATATTTT
>TRBV30|TRBJ1-4|few|-
CAWSFGRGGSEKLFF
TGTGCCTGGAGTTTCGGCCGGGGGGGGAGTGAAAAACTGTTTTTT
>TRBV4-1|TRBJ2-3|-|-
CASSQTPGDTQYF
TGCGCCAGCAGCCAAACCCCGGGAGATACGCAGTATTTT
>TRBV6-6|TRBJ1-2|-|TRBD1
CASRTPGQGTYGYTF
TGTGCCAGCAGAACACCGGGACAGGGGACCTATGGCTACACCTTC
>TRBV20-1|TRBJ2-7|-|TRBD1
CSATDREEQYF
TGCAGTGCCACGGACAGGGAAGAGCAGTACTTC
>TRBV2|TRBJ1-6|-|-
CASSAQGSTLHF
TGTGCCAGCAGTGCACAGGGCTCGACCCTCCACTTT
>TRBV12-3/TRBV12-4|TRBJ1-2|-|TRBD1
CASSATGGYGYTF
TGTGCCAGCAGTGCTACAGGGGGCTATGGCTACACCTTC